This section outlines one TCR beta chain sequence together with its context. No cognate antigen has been identified for it. Base qualities are missing; no much larger clone stands one base away. Libraries were made using the immunoSEQ multiplex PCR assay. Following the manufacturer's protocol, the hsTCRB Kit was used to amplify rearranged TCR beta chain sequences. An Illumina MiSeq was used to sequence the TCRB libraries. As for how the authors treated the data: The proprietary platform of the kit vendor was used for demultiplexing, trimming and gene mapping. TCRdb took this table from immuneACCESS and kept in-frame rearrangements with V and J called. Such tables lack part of the clones; where checked against another copy, unresolved V genes explain under half of the gap, and the rest is unexplained. The DNA was the basis for D and trimming; V, J and clone size are from that table. The sample includes 20,000 to 30,000 clones, with around four fifths observed a single time. The ten largest clonotypes hold roughly a third of the sample.

What the time point label conveys for this sample: week 35, safety follow-up. Each vaccine dose, consisting of 300 ug of a 20-mer mutant IDH1 peptide in Montanide, was administered subcutaneously with topical imiquimod. Eight vaccinations were administered to patients in weeks 1, 3, 5, 7, 11, 15, 19 and 23, corresponding to visits V03 through V10. The donors had newly diagnosed IDH1-mutant astrocytomas of WHO grade 3 or 4 that showed loss of nuclear ATRX. The samples were drawn from NOA16, a multicentre, single-arm, open-label phase I trial in Germany that tested a mutant IDH1 peptide vaccine in humans for the first time. Genomic DNA for TCRB sequencing was extracted from EDTA blood using the DNeasy Blood and Tissue Kit. From the cysteine through the phenylalanine, the CDR3 covers 15 amino acids. Only the CDR3 DNA stays, 45 bases, in frame from base 1. Trimming takes 4 bases from V and 2 bases from J, and the germline ends sit 15 bases apart. Per the germline V gene, SGHRS is the CDR1 and YFSETQ is the CDR2.

The data were taken from a study of a mutant IDH1 vaccine in newly diagnosed glioma (dated by TCRdb to about 2021). For the study in its entirety: In the chemotherapy-containing groups, vaccination started alongside temozolomide cycles, whereas in patients who had radiotherapy alone it started 4-6 weeks after radiotherapy. Of the roughly 34 treated patients, 62.5% were male and around 40% were female, and the mean age was 40.4 years. Before enrollment, patients had received standard therapy of radiotherapy alone, temozolomide alone, or radiochemotherapy with temozolomide; most received the combination. The week-35 safety follow-up took place at visit V12, and the week-47 end of study took place at visit V13. Peripheral blood samples were drawn at six visits, namely V03 (baseline), V05, V07, V10, V12 and V13. For exploratory analyses, longitudinal TCRB deep sequencing was carried out in about two dozen treated patients wherever samples were available. The paper's findings and limits, for the study overall: According to the authors, sample limitations meant that analyses of patient blood samples could not be reproduced. Pseudoprogression appeared unrelated to alterations in the top peripheral T cell clonotypes detected by TCRB sequencing. Immune responses induced by the vaccine were seen in roughly 95% of patients across multiple MHC alleles. PBMC samples for TCRB deep sequencing were selected based on availability.

The chain links TRBV5-1 with TRBJ2-5; TRBD2 might be the D gene, on 5 matching bases. The sequence was obtained from a man aged 30-40 years with glioma. The sequencing used PBMCs, collected from a glioma patient whose treatment included an IDH1 peptide vaccine. The sequenced DNA is TGCGCCAGCAGCCCAATCGGCGGGCTACAAGAGACCCAGTACTTC. Translated, it gives CASSPIGGLQETQYF.